This T cell receptor beta chain was observed in a study of blood T cells in healthy people across ages. Alongside a J-beta primer mix, a sample-barcoded 5' primer served in a second PCR lasting about 7 to 11 cycles. Each CDR3 protein gets one entry after TCRdb re-called the 5' RACE reads with MiXCR. Among about 1.8 million distinct CDR3 sequences, around 48% were seen once, and the ten largest hold about 2.1%. This CDR3 region has 15 residues. Germline-derived CDR1 and CDR2 are MNHEY and SMNVEV (reference sequence). V was clipped by 3 bases and J by 6 bases, with 12 bases between them. V usage is TRBV27 and J usage is TRBJ1-6; D is unclear. Source material: blood. This clonotype was obtained from a middle-aged woman in good health. The CDR3 is CASSFGSLANSPLHF. DNA for the CDR3: TGTGCCAGCAGTTTCGGGAGCTTAGCTAATTCACCCCTCCACTTT.